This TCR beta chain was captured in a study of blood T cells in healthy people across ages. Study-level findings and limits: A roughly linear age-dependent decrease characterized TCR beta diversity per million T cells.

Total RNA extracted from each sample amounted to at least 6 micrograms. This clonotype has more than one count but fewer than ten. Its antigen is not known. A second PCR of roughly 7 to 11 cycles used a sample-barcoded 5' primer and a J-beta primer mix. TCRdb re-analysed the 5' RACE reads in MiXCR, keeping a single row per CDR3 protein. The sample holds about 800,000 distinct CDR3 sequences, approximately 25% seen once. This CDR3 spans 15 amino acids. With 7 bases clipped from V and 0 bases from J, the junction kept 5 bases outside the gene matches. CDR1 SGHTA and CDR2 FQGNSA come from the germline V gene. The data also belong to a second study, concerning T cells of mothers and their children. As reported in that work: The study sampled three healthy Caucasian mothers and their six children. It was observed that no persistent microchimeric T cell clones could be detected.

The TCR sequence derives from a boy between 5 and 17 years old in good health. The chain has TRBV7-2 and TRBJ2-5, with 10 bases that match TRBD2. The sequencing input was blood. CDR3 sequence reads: CASNPSGGNQETQYF. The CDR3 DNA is TGTGCCAGCAACCCTAGCGGGGGAAACCAAGAGACCCAGTACTTC.